The 28 T cell receptor beta chains presented below share a single source sample, sequenced in a study of shared clonotypes between healthy human individuals. Data came from immunoSEQ multiplex PCR; TCRdb stores just in-frame clones and leaves some out. This sample has over 75,000 clones, with 60% to 70% found just once. Material for sequencing was memory CD8+ T cells sorted from blood. Subset specified: CD45RO+ cells pooled with CCR7-negative TemRA cells. The receptors come from a man aged 25 to 40 in good health.

This clone has a handful of counts. The chain carries TRBV4-1 and TRBJ1-1; D may be TRBD1 (5 bases). The V end lost 3 bases, the J end lost 8 bases, and 22 bases lay between the germline ends. CDR3 length: 16 amino acids. The germline V gene has CDR1 MGHRA and CDR2 YSYEKL. Here the CDR3 DNA reads TGCGCCAGCAGCCAGGGATCATCGGGACGGGTACAGGAAGCTTTCTTT. Encoded protein: CASSQGSSGRVQEAFF.

This chain links TRBV7-9 with TRBJ2-3; D may be TRBD1 or TRBD2 (5 bases each). Per germline, CDR1 SEHNR and CDR2 FQNEAQ (reference sequence). CDR3 length: 14 residues. V lost 6 bases, J lost 4 bases, and 14 bases lay in between. The CDR3 sequence: CASRDGIGADTQYF. The CDR3 DNA reads as TGTGCCAGCAGGGACGGGATAGGGGCAGATACGCAGTATTTT.

This clone was detected ten times or more. The chain employs TRBV4-2 and TRBJ2-4, with 10 positions matching TRBD2. V lost 1 base and J lost 0; bases outside the gene matches: 0. The CDR3 spans 16 residues. Germline V lookup: CDR1 LGHNA, CDR2 YNFKEQ. CDR3 in DNA: TGTGCCAGCAGCCAAGGACTAGCGGGAGCCAAAAACATTCAGTACTTC. Translating it yields CASSQGLAGAKNIQYF.

This chain links TRBV11-1 with TRBJ2-3; D call uncertain. This CDR3 has 14 residues. Germline values: CDR1 SGHAT, CDR2 FQDESV (reference sequence). V lost 5 bases to trimming and J lost 7 bases, with 16 bases between them. CDR3 protein: CASSPPNLAYTQYF. The CDR3 DNA follows: TGTGCCAGCAGCCCACCGAATCTCGCCTATACGCAGTATTTT.

This sequence joins TRBV5-4 and TRBJ2-1; D uncertain. Germline CDR1 is SGHNT and CDR2 is YYREEE (reference sequence). The CDR3 length is 13 residues. Trimming pared 5 bases from V and 8 bases from J, leaving 14 bases between. CDR3 protein: CASRYVGQYEQFF. The CDR3 bases are TGTGCCAGCAGATATGTGGGTCAGTATGAGCAGTTCTTC.

V and J are TRBV7-4 and TRBJ2-3; the match to TRBD1 covers 8 bases. Germline V gene sequence: CDR1 SGHVT, CDR2 SQSDAQ. This CDR3 has 16 residues. V lost 5 bases, J lost 3 bases, and 10 bases stayed unmatched. The CDR3 DNA is TGTGCCAGCAGCCGGCCCCCGGACAGGGAGACAGATACGCAGTATTTT. This encodes CASSRPPDRETDTQYF. Drawing the rest from reference TRBV7-4 and TRBJ2-3, the complete variable domain is GAGVSQSPRYKVAKRGRDVALRCDSISGHVTLYWYRQTLGQGSEVLTYSQSDAQRDKSGRPSGRFSAERPERSVSTLKIQRTEQGDSAVYLCASSRPPDRETDTQYFGPGTRLTVL.

This clone has more than one count but fewer than ten. The chain employs TRBV5-1 and TRBJ2-7, with TRBD2 matching over 13 bases. The germline V gene encodes CDR1 SGHRS and CDR2 YFSETQ. J lost 0 bases, V lost 4 bases, and 16 bases had no gene match. The CDR3 runs to 20 residues. CDR3 amino acids: CASSDTGTSGIRSLSYEQYF. The CDR3 DNA reads TGCGCCAGCAGCGACACCGGGACTAGCGGGATCCGCAGCCTCTCCTACGAGCAGTACTTC.

Remarks on this clone: Other DNA sequences from this sample encode an identical CDR3 as well. J is TRBJ2-1 and V is TRBV28; 13 bases line up with TRBD2. CDR1 and CDR2 (germline): MDHEN, SYDVKM. The J segment lost 0 bases and the V segment lost 5 bases, leaving 4 bases of the junction unmatched. The CDR3 spans 17 residues. The CDR3 nucleotides are TGTGCCAGCAGTGCGGGACTAGCGGGAAGCTCCTACAATGAGCAGTTCTTC. Protein: CASSAGLAGSSYNEQFF.

This clone appeared a few times. The J gene is TRBJ2-3, the V gene TRBV6-1, with 7 bases fitting TRBD2. The CDR3 sequence is 15 residues long. With V trimmed by 1 base and J by 4 bases, 5 bases remained unmatched. Germline values: CDR1 MNHNS, CDR2 SASEGT. The CDR3 loop reads CASSEDGGSADTQYF. The CDR3 DNA reads TGTGCCAGCAGTGAAGATGGCGGGAGTGCAGATACGCAGTATTTT.

Turning to this clone: This CDR3 is also generated by other DNA sequences in the sample. The gene calls are TRBV28 and TRBJ2-7; D unclear. The length of the CDR3 is 12 residues. CDR1 MDHEN and CDR2 SYDVKM come from the germline V gene. Trimming took off 2 bases at V and 2 bases at J, with 4 bases between the two ends. The CDR3 spells CASSLGTYEQYF. DNA for the CDR3: TGTGCCAGCAGTTTAGGAACCTACGAGCAGTACTTC.

The chain links TRBV5-4 to TRBJ2-5; D gene ambiguous. The CDR3 contains 14 residues. V lost 0 bases, J lost 4 bases, and 10 bases lay in between. CDR1 is SGHNT and CDR2 is YYREEE in the germline V gene (reference sequence). The CDR3 sequence is CASSLGLLLETQYF. In DNA form, the CDR3 reads TGTGCCAGCAGCTTGGGACTTCTACTAGAGACCCAGTACTTC.

In nucleotides, the CDR3 is TGTGCCAGTCACACGCAACAGGGCCGGGCGGATCAGCCCCAGCATTTT. Translating gives CASHTQQGRADQPQHF. The chain recombines TRBV19 with TRBJ1-5; tentatively, D is TRBD1 (6 bases). V lost 8 bases and J 5 bases, leaving 22 bases between the germline ends. The CDR3 loop spans 16 amino acids. CDR1 and CDR2 from the germline V gene are LNHDA and SQIVND (reference sequence).

The chain recombines TRBV20-1 with TRBJ2-7; D gene unclear. This CDR3 is 11 amino acids long. The germline V gene has CDR1 DFQATT and CDR2 SNEGSKA (reference sequence). Trimming took 5 bases from V and 8 from J, leaving 13 bases between them. CDR3 residues: CSADTFRKQYF. The CDR3 DNA sequence: TGCAGTGCTGACACCTTTAGAAAGCAGTACTTC.

CDR3 residues: CASSYGTGGGSYNEQFF. The CDR3 bases are TGTGCCAGCAGTTACGGGACAGGGGGCGGGTCCTACAATGAGCAGTTCTTC. The chain combines TRBV28 with TRBJ2-1; TRBD1 agrees at 12 bases. This CDR3 contains 17 residues. With 4 bases clipped from V and 1 base from J, the junction kept 5 bases outside the gene matches. Germline CDR1 reads MDHEN; CDR2 reads SYDVKM.

On this clone itself: Germline is not matched at one junction end, which may reflect a read error. This chain links TRBV23-1 with TRBJ2-7, with 7 bases aligning to TRBD1. TRBV23-1 qualifies as an ORF whose function is uncertain. CDR3 length: 13 residues. The CDR3 DNA sequence: TGTGCCAGCAGTGCCGGGACAGCCTACGAGCAGTACTTC. Translated: CASSAGTAYEQYF.

V is TRBV7-9 and J is TRBJ2-5; 9 nucleotides match TRBD1. The CDR3 runs to 14 residues. The V gene end was trimmed by 4 bases and the J gene end by 8 bases; junction bases not matched to a gene: 8. Germline CDR1 is SEHNR and CDR2 is FQNEAQ (reference sequence). In DNA form, the CDR3 reads TGTGCCAGCAGCTCTACAGGGGGCGCGGGCACCCAGTACTTC. Protein sequence: CASSSTGGAGTQYF.

V gene TRBV4-3 combines with J gene TRBJ1-2; D unclear. This CDR3 is built from 15 residues. Per germline, CDR1 LGHNA and CDR2 YSLEER. V was cut by 0 bases and J by 0 bases, with 8 bases left in between. The CDR3, as DNA: TGCGCCAGCAGCCAAGATGGGAGCGCTAACTATGGCTACACCTTC. This translates into CASSQDGSANYGYTF.

The chain recombines TRBV7-8 with TRBJ1-1; the D gene is possibly TRBD1 (6 bases). The CDR3 has 16 residues. With 4 bases removed from V and 0 bases from J, the gap between germline ends came to 15 bases. Germline CDR1 reads SGHVS; CDR2 reads FQNEAQ. The CDR3 bases are TGTGCCAGCAGCTCCCGGGGGGACACCATGAACACTGAAGCTTTCTTT. This codes for CASSSRGDTMNTEAFF.

This clone was seen more than once but under ten times. The rearrangement joins TRBV7-8 to TRBJ2-7; no firm D call. Per the germline V gene, CDR1 is SGHVS and CDR2 is FQNEAQ. The length of the CDR3 is 15 residues. Trimming left V 5 bases short and J 2 bases short, with 16 bases between. CDR3 protein: CASSPRRTITYEQYF. As DNA, the CDR3 is TGTGCCAGCAGCCCCCGCCGGACCATAACCTACGAGCAGTACTTC.

This clone was observed a single time. The chain recombines TRBV6-5 with TRBJ1-1, with 7 bases aligning to TRBD1. Germline trimming cut 5 bases from V and 3 bases from J; bases unmatched to any gene: 6. Germline CDR1 and CDR2: MNHEY and SVGAGI. CDR3 length: 14 amino acids. CDR3 bases: TGTGCCAGCAGTCCTCAGGGGGGGTACACTGAAGCTTTCTTT. Amino acid sequence: CASSPQGGYTEAFF.

The chain combines TRBV15 with TRBJ2-2; D is ambiguous. Trimming removed 6 bases at V and 7 bases at J, with 12 bases between. The CDR3 has 13 residues. Germline CDR1 reads LNHNV; CDR2 reads YYDKDF (reference sequence). Here the CDR3 reads CATSPIPDGELFF. The CDR3 DNA reads TGTGCCACCAGTCCTATTCCCGACGGGGAGCTGTTTTTT.

V and J are TRBV18 and TRBJ2-5, with TRBD2 matching over 12 bases. The V gene's germline CDR1 is KGHSH and CDR2 LQKENI. After removal of 5 bases from V and 1 base from J, the junction contained 5 bases not matched to a gene. CDR3 length: 16 amino acids. CDR3: CASSTRLAGAQETQYF. The DNA for the CDR3 is TGTGCCAGCTCAACAAGACTAGCGGGAGCCCAAGAGACCCAGTACTTC.

V gene TRBV6-5 combines with J gene TRBJ2-1; TRBD1 or TRBD2 may be the D gene (5 bases each). V lost 8 bases and J lost 10, with 12 bases in between. Germline lookup yields CDR1 MNHEY and CDR2 SVGAGI. This CDR3 is built from 11 residues. The CDR3: CASLDGAEQFF. CDR3 in DNA: TGTGCCAGCCTGGACGGGGCCGAGCAGTTCTTC.

Worth noting for this clone: A junction end diverges from the germline sequence, so it may reflect a read error. The chain is built from TRBV5-1 and TRBJ2-2, with TRBD2 matching over 8 bases. Germline V gene data show CDR1 as SGHRS and CDR2 as YFSETQ. The CDR3 totals 17 residues. The DNA for the CDR3 is TGCGCCCGCAGCTTGTCGGGGGGGGGCGGCGAGACCGGGGAGCTGTTTTTT. It translates to CARSLSGGGGETGELFF.

This clone appeared a few times. This rearrangement joins TRBV5-1 to TRBJ1-2, with D perhaps matching TRBD1 (6 bases). The V end was cut by 0 bases, the J end by 6 bases, with 9 bases between. Germline V lookup: CDR1 SGHRS, CDR2 YFSETQ. The CDR3 has 13 amino acids. DNA of the CDR3: TGCGCCAGCAGCTTGGGGTCAGGGGATGGCTACACCTTC. Its protein is CASSLGSGDGYTF.

This clone was seen once. V gene TRBV28 combines with J gene TRBJ1-1; a weak D match, TRBD1 (5 bases). Germline assignment: CDR1 MDHEN and CDR2 SYDVKM. The CDR3 is 16 residues long. Trimming left V 7 bases short and J 0 bases short, with 18 bases between. CDR3 sequence reads: CASTSGGADVNTEAFF. The DNA for the CDR3 is TGTGCCAGCACCTCAGGCGGGGCAGATGTGAACACTGAAGCTTTCTTT.

The rearrangement joins TRBV6-5 to TRBJ2-2; D unclear. This CDR3 contains 14 residues. V shed 2 bases and J shed 6 bases, with 10 bases lying between them. Germline CDR1 and CDR2: MNHEY and SVGAGI. CDR3 in DNA: TGTGCCAGCAGTTACGCGCCGGGTGCCGGGGAGCTGTTTTTT. As protein: CASSYAPGAGELFF.

The chain couples TRBV7-3 to TRBJ2-7, with D tentatively TRBD1 (6 bases). The V end was cut by 8 bases, the J end by 4 bases, with 21 bases between. Germline V CDR1 and CDR2: SGHTA, FQGTGA. This CDR3 contains 15 residues. In nucleotides, the CDR3 is TGTGCCAGCTTTGGGGCTGGGGGACATCAGTACGAGCAGTACTTC. As protein: CASFGAGGHQYEQYF.